These T cell receptor beta chains were read from a single sample in a study of T-cell reconstitution after alpha-beta-depleted transplantation in children. In TCRdb, the PCR reads were re-called with MiXCR into one record per CDR3 protein. The sample includes about half a million distinct CDR3 sequences, about 12% seen only once; the top ten take about 6%. The material sequenced was PBMCs from the stem cell graft donor, taken from the stem cell graft. All receptors come from a human donor who donated a stem cell graft to a child with combined immunodeficiency. CDR3s include the opening cysteine and the closing phenylalanine or tryptophan. D genes are given only for firm matches. Part of the rows lack a size; the others show once, few, many or a class for expanded clones.

J | V | D | size | DNA | CDR3
TRBJ2-7 | TRBV6-5 | - | - | TGTGCCAGCAGTTACTCAGGAGGGTACAACGAGCAGTACTTC | CASSYSGGYNEQYF
TRBJ2-1 | TRBV18 | TRBD2 | few | TGTGCCAGCTCACCATTGGCGGGAGAGACCCACAATGAGCAGTTCTTC | CASSPLAGETHNEQFF
TRBJ2-1 | TRBV12-3/TRBV12-4 | - | many | TGTGCCAGCGGACCCAGGGCCCGAAGCTCCTACAATGAGCAGTTCTTC | CASGPRARSSYNEQFF
TRBJ2-3 | TRBV5-1 | TRBD2 | - | TGCGCCAGCAGCTTGGTGGACGGACTAGCGGTATATACGCAGTATTTT | CASSLVDGLAVYTQYF
TRBJ2-1 | TRBV27 | - | - | TGTGCCAGCAGTTTACGAAAGGGTTCCTACAATGAGCAGTTCTTC | CASSLRKGSYNEQFF
TRBJ2-7 | TRBV20-1 | TRBD1 | - | TGCAGTGCTAGAGATCGGGCAGGGGGTCTCTACGAGCAGTACTTC | CSARDRAGGLYEQYF
TRBJ1-6 | TRBV4-3 | - | - | TGCGCCAGCAGCCAAGATAATGGGGATCTTAATTCACCCCTCCACTTT | CASSQDNGDLNSPLHF
TRBJ1-3 | TRBV11-1 | - | - | TGTGCCAGCAGCGTCCCCGTGTCGGGGGGGAAGGGGCTCGGAAACACCATATATTTT | CASSVPVSGGKGLGNTIYF
TRBJ1-4 | TRBV5-1 | - | few | TGCGCCAGCAGCACACTTACCGGGGCTGGAAATGAAAAACTGTTTTTT | CASSTLTGAGNEKLFF
TRBJ2-7 | TRBV4-1 | TRBD1 | few | TGCGCCAGCAGCCAAGATACAGGACAGGGGGCCTACGAGCAGTACTTC | CASSQDTGQGAYEQYF
TRBJ1-4 | TRBV7-3 | - | - | TGTGCCAGCAGCCCTCCAGGGTGGGGGGCGGCTAATGAAAAACTGTTTTTT | CASSPPGWGAANEKLFF
TRBJ2-7 | TRBV30 | - | once | TGTGCCTGGAGTTCCGGCCTCGTCCCTTACGAGCAGTACTTC | CAWSSGLVPYEQYF
TRBJ2-4 | TRBV12-3/TRBV12-4 | - | few | TGTGCCAGCAGCCAGATAGCCAAAAACATTCAGTACTTC | CASSQIAKNIQYF
TRBJ2-4 | TRBV20-1 | TRBD2 | few | TGCAGTGCTAGAGCGGCTAGCGGGGGGGCATACATTCAGTACTTC | CSARAASGGAYIQYF
TRBJ2-2 | TRBV10-3 | - | - | TGTGCCATCAGTGATGGGGACACCGGGGAGCTGTTTTTT | CAISDGDTGELFF
TRBJ2-2 | TRBV5-1 | - | - | TGCGCCAGCAGTCGAGGAGGGGAGAACACCGGGGAGCTGTTTTTT | CASSRGGENTGELFF
TRBJ2-1 | TRBV11-2 | - | - | TGTGCCAGCAGCTTAGCCCAGAGCTCCTACAATGAGCAGTTCTTC | CASSLAQSSYNEQFF
TRBJ1-1 | TRBV29-1 | - | many | TGCAGCGTTGGCCACTCAGGGTACACTGAAGCTTTCTTT | CSVGHSGYTEAFF
TRBJ2-2 | TRBV12-3/TRBV12-4 | TRBD2 | many | TGTGCCAGCAGCCTGGGACTAGCGGACACCGGGGAGCTGTTTTTT | CASSLGLADTGELFF
TRBJ2-7 | TRBV7-2 | - | - | - | CASSLVGTGAALF
TRBJ2-7 | TRBV5-1 | - | many | TGCGCCAGCAGCTACAACAGGGATCGAGGGTACGAGCAGTACTTC | CASSYNRDRGYEQYF
TRBJ2-6 | TRBV5-3 | TRBD1 | - | TGTGCCAGAAGCTTCAGGGGGACTGGGGCCAACGTCCTGACTTTC | CARSFRGTGANVLTF
TRBJ1-4 | TRBV20-1 | - | - | TGCAGTGCTAGAGATCCGGGGGACGAAAAACTGTTTTTT | CSARDPGDEKLFF
TRBJ2-7 | TRBV29-1 | - | few | TGCAGCGTTGAACAAACAGGCAACTACGAGCAGTACTTC | CSVEQTGNYEQYF
TRBJ2-5 | TRBV4-2 | TRBD2 | - | TGTGCCAGCAGCCAAGATGAAAGCGGGGGGGTCCAAGAGACCCAGTACTTC | CASSQDESGGVQETQYF
TRBJ2-5 | TRBV5-6 | TRBD2 | - | TGTGCCAGCAAGTGGGGGGGCCAAGAGACCCAGTACTTC | CASKWGGQETQYF
TRBJ1-1 | TRBV5-6 | - | - | TGTGCCAGCAGCTTGGTTGGCAGGGAAGATGTGGACACTGAAGCTTTCTTT | CASSLVGREDVDTEAFF
TRBJ1-5 | TRBV4-3 | - | - | TGCGCCAGCAGCCAAGGTAGAAGGTCCGGTCAGCCCCAGCATTTT | CASSQGRRSGQPQHF
TRBJ2-7 | TRBV7-9 | TRBD2 | few | TGTGCCAGCAGCCCTACTAGCGGGACCAGCCAGAGGTACTTC | CASSPTSGTSQRYF
TRBJ2-3 | TRBV6-2/TRBV6-3 | TRBD1 | few | TGTGCCAGCAGTTCCGGGACAGGGAGCACAGATACGCAGTATTTT | CASSSGTGSTDTQYF
TRBJ2-1 | TRBV5-1 | TRBD2 | few | TGCGCCAGCAGCCATCCCATGGGGACTAGCGGGAGAAACCTCTACAATGAGCAGTTCTTC | CASSHPMGTSGRNLYNEQFF
TRBJ2-7 | TRBV10-3 | - | many | TGTGCCATCAGTGAGCTCACAGGGGAGCAGTACTTC | CAISELTGEQYF
TRBJ2-2 | TRBV11-3 | - | few | TGTGCCAGCAGCTTAGTTTGGAACACCGGGGAGCTGTTTTTT | CASSLVWNTGELFF
TRBJ2-1 | TRBV4-3 | - | few | TGCGCCAGCAGCCAAGATTTAGCATGGGAGCAGTTCTTC | CASSQDLAWEQFF
TRBJ1-2 | TRBV28 | - | many | TGTGCCAGCAGTTTAAGGGGCGGGTTTCTGAGAGGCTACACCTTC | CASSLRGGFLRGYTF
TRBJ1-2 | TRBV12-3/TRBV12-4 | - | few | TGTGCCAGCAGTTTTAAGGGTTTGGACTATGGCTACACCTTC | CASSFKGLDYGYTF
TRBJ1-5 | TRBV20-1 | - | few | TGCAGTGCTAGAGACCTCGGACGGCGCGTACAATCAGGGTCCCAGCATTTT | CSARDLGRRVQSGSQHF
TRBJ2-5 | TRBV12-3/TRBV12-4 | - | few | TGTGCCAGCAGCTACCAGAGGGAGACCCAGTACTTC | CASSYQRETQYF
TRBJ2-2 | TRBV28 | - | many | TGTGCCAGCAGTTTGACTACCGGGGAGCTGTTTTTT | CASSLTTGELFF
TRBJ2-3 | TRBV10-2 | TRBD2 | many | TGCGCCAGCAGCTGGAGCGGGAGTAAGGGAGATACGCAGTATTTT | CASSWSGSKGDTQYF
TRBJ2-5 | TRBV28 | - | - | TGTGCCAGCAGTCCACCATCCGTTGGCGCCCAAGAGACCCAGTACTTC | CASSPPSVGAQETQYF
TRBJ1-1 | TRBV29-1 | TRBD1 | - | TGCAGCGGGACAGGTAGTAACACTGAAGCTTTCTTT | CSGTGSNTEAFF